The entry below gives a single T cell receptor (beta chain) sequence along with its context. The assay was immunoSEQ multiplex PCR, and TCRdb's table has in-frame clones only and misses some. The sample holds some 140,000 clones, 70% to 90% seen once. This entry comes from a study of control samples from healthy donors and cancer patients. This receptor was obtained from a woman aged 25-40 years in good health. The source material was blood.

The CDR3 sequence: CASSGRDRGVGETQYF. For the CDR3, the DNA is TGTGCCAGCAGTGGCCGGGACAGGGGGGTAGGAGAGACCCAGTACTTC. The genes are TRBV25-1 and TRBJ2-5; TRBD1 agrees at 11 bases. CDR1 is MGHDK and CDR2 is SYGVNS in the germline V gene. This CDR3 has 16 residues. J gave up 4 bases and V 4 bases, and 8 bases lay outside the gene matches.